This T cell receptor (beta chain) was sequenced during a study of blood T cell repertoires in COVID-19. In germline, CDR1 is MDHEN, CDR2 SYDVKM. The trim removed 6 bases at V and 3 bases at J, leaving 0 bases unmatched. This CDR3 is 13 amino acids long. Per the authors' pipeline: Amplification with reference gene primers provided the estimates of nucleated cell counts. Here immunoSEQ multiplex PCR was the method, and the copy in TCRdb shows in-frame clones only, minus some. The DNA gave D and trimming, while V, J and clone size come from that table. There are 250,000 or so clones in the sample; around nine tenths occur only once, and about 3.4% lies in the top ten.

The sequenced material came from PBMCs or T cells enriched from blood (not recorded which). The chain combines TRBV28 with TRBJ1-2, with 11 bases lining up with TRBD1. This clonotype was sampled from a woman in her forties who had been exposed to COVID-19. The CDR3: CASRGQGDYGYTF. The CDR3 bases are TGTGCCAGCAGGGGACAGGGGGACTATGGCTACACCTTC.